These 16 T cell receptor beta chains came from one sample sequenced in a study of chemoradiotherapy in HPV16-positive cancers. Profiling relied on immunoSEQ multiplex PCR, and the TCRdb table lists in-frame clones only, not all of them. The data hold about 30,000 clones, with about 80% observed a single time. The source material was blood, sampled from a patient who underwent chemoradiotherapy. All receptors come from a human donor with HPV-associated anogenital cancer.

The genes are TRBV14 and TRBJ1-6; 7 nucleotides align to TRBD1. Losses at the gene ends were 5 bases for V and 7 bases for J; bases not matched to a gene: 5. The CDR3 is made up of 14 amino acids. CDR1 SGHDN and CDR2 FVKESK come from the germline V gene. The CDR3 DNA reads as TGTGCCAGCAGCAGGACAGGCGGAAATTCACCCCTCCACTTT. Its protein product is CASSRTGGNSPLHF.

This clone was detected only once. The V gene is TRBV5-1, the J gene TRBJ2-2; D is undetermined. With 0 bases removed from V and 6 bases from J, the gap between germline ends came to 12 bases. Germline lookup yields CDR1 SGHRS and CDR2 YFSETQ. CDR3 size: 15 residues. DNA of the CDR3: TGCGCCAGCAGCTTGGAGGGCGATGGGGCCGGGGAGCTGTTTTTT. The encoded protein is CASSLEGDGAGELFF.

CDR3 nucleotides: TGTGCCAGCAGCAAAGAGTGGGGGGCGACAGATACGCAGTATTTT. Protein sequence: CASSKEWGATDTQYF. V usage is TRBV21-1 and J usage is TRBJ2-3. TRBV21-1 is a listed pseudogene. This CDR3 comprises 15 residues.

The chain carries TRBV18 and TRBJ2-3; a weak D match, TRBD2 (6 bases). V was trimmed by 1 base and J by 6 bases, leaving 20 bases between them. This CDR3 is built from 17 residues. CDR1 and CDR2 from the germline V gene are KGHSH and LQKENI. For the CDR3, the DNA is TGTGCCAGCTCACCACTTTCCTCGGCGGGGTTCTTGGATACGCAGTATTTT. It codes for CASSPLSSAGFLDTQYF.

To note about this clone: Other nucleotide sequences in the sample specify the same CDR3. This chain joins TRBV7-2 and TRBJ2-5; 8 bases line up with TRBD2. J was trimmed by 4 bases and V by 5 bases; bases with no gene match: 15. Per the germline V gene, CDR1 is SGHTA and CDR2 is FQGNSA. This CDR3 is 17 amino acids long. CDR3 nucleotide sequence: TGTGCCAGCAGCGGAAGGGGGGCCGGGGGGGCGGGAGAGACCCAGTACTTC. Translated, it gives CASSGRGAGGAGETQYF.

This clone was seen a handful of times. The V gene is TRBV4-2, the J gene TRBJ1-5, with D uncertain. The CDR3 is 14 amino acids. V shed 0 bases and J shed 6 bases, with 9 bases lying between them. CDR1 and CDR2 from the germline V gene are LGHNA and YNFKEQ. The CDR3 spells CASSQEVAGQPQHF. In DNA form, the CDR3 reads TGTGCCAGCAGCCAAGAGGTAGCAGGTCAGCCCCAGCATTTT.

The chain joins TRBV6-5 to TRBJ2-5; 9 positions match TRBD2. The CDR3 spans 16 residues. The germline V gene encodes CDR1 MNHEY and CDR2 SVGAGI. V shed 0 bases, J shed 3 bases, and the junction held 5 bases outside the gene matches. The CDR3 protein is CASSYSWLAGKETQYF. CDR3 nucleotide sequence: TGTGCCAGCAGTTACTCGTGGCTAGCGGGGAAAGAGACCCAGTACTTC.

The chain recombines TRBV5-5 with TRBJ1-1, with a tentative D call TRBD1 (5 bases). CDR3 length: 14 residues. V was trimmed by 3 bases and J by 6 bases, leaving 15 bases between them. Germline CDR1 reads SGHKS; CDR2 reads YYEKEE (reference sequence). CDR3 residues: CASSSTNGGAEAFF. The CDR3 DNA reads as TGTGCCAGCAGCTCAACTAATGGGGGAGCTGAAGCTTTCTTT.

This chain links TRBV6-5 with TRBJ2-1, with 7 bases identical to TRBD2. The CDR3 contains 12 residues. J was trimmed by 10 bases and V by 4 bases; bases with no gene match: 4. The germline CDR1 and CDR2 sequences are MNHEY and SVGAGI. The CDR3 sequence: CASSSKAGEQFF. The CDR3 nucleotides are TGTGCCAGCAGTTCTAAAGCGGGGGAGCAGTTCTTC.

This chain links TRBV4-1 with TRBJ1-4, with 10 bases identical to TRBD1. The CDR3 extends over 15 amino acids. V lost 5 bases and J lost 7; bases outside the gene matches: 7. The germline CDR1 and CDR2 sequences are MGHRA and YSYEKL. The CDR3 spells CASSSQGTGVEKLFF. The CDR3 region has the DNA TGCGCCAGCAGCTCCCAAGGGACAGGGGTTGAAAAACTGTTTTTT.

The V gene is TRBV15, the J gene TRBJ2-1, with a tentative D call TRBD1 (5 bases). The germline CDR1 and CDR2 sequences are LNHNV and YYDKDF (reference sequence). The length of the CDR3 is 13 residues. Trimming took 0 bases from V and 8 from J, leaving 8 bases between them. CDR3 region: CATSRDQGDEQFF. As DNA, the CDR3 is TGTGCCACCAGCAGAGATCAGGGCGATGAGCAGTTCTTC. The full variable domain, rest sourced from reference TRBV15 and TRBJ2-1, is DAMVIQNPRYQVTQFGKPVTLSCSQTLNHNVMYWYQQKSSQAPKLLFHYYDKDFNNEADTPDNFQSRRPNTSFCFLDIRSPGLGDTAMYLCATSRDQGDEQFFGPGTRLTVL.

The genes are TRBV18 and TRBJ1-3; no clear D gene. The germline CDR1 and CDR2 sequences are KGHSH and LQKENI. The CDR3 is made up of 13 amino acids. Trimming took off 4 bases at V and 4 bases at J, with 8 bases between the two ends. CDR3 residues: CASSRNNGNTIYF. CDR3 sequence (DNA): TGTGCCAGCTCACGCAACAACGGAAACACCATATATTTT.

The V and J genes are TRBV2 and TRBJ1-4; 7 nucleotides agree with TRBD1. The germline V gene has CDR1 SNHLY and CDR2 FYNNEI. The trim removed 3 bases at V and 5 bases at J, leaving 6 bases unmatched. CDR3 length equals 15 residues. CDR3 nucleotide sequence: TGTGCCAGCAGTGAGGGGGGACAGAGAAATGAAAAACTGTTTTTT. It is translated as CASSEGGQRNEKLFF. Supplemented by reference TRBV2 and TRBJ1-4, the full variable domain reads EPEVTQTPSHQVTQMGQEVILRCVPISNHLYFYWYRQILGQKVEFLVSFYNNEISEKSEIFDDQFSVERPDGSNFTLKIRSTKLEDSAMYFCASSEGGQRNEKLFFGSGTQLSVL.

This clone was recorded a few times. The gene calls are TRBV7-6 and TRBJ2-3, with 15 bases aligning to TRBD2. This CDR3 contains 16 residues. Unmatched junction bases numbered 5, after V lost 5 bases and J lost 5 bases. Germline loops: CDR1 SGHVS, CDR2 FNYEAQ. The CDR3 region has the DNA TGTGCCAGCAGCCCTCGGACTAGCGGGGGGGTAGATACGCAGTATTTT. Protein product: CASSPRTSGGVDTQYF.

V is TRBV29-1 and J is TRBJ1-4; TRBD1 aligns across 9 bases. V lost 2 bases and J lost 7; bases outside the gene matches: 8. CDR1 is SQVTM and CDR2 is ANQGSEA in the germline V gene. The CDR3 has 15 amino acids. This CDR3 reads CSVENPDRGGEKLFF. The DNA of the CDR3 is TGCAGCGTTGAAAACCCGGACAGGGGTGGTGAAAAACTGTTTTTT.

This chain joins TRBV6-1 and TRBJ2-1, with D perhaps TRBD1 (6 bases). In germline, CDR1 is MNHNS, CDR2 SASEGT. CDR3 length: 16 amino acids. The V and J ends lost 2 bases and 8 bases respectively, with 19 bases between them. CDR3: CASSESTLVWGHEQFF. The DNA of the CDR3 is TGTGCCAGCAGTGAATCTACTTTGGTCTGGGGGCATGAGCAGTTCTTC.